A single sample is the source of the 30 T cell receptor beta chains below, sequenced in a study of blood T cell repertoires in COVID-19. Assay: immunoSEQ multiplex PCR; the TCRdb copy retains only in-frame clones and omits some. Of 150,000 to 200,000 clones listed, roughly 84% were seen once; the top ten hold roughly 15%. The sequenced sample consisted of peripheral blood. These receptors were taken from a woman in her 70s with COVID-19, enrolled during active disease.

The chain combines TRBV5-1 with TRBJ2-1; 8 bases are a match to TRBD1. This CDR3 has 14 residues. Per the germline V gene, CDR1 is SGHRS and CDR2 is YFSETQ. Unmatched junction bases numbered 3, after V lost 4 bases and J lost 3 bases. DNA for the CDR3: TGCGCCAGCAGCAACACAGGGGGCTACAATGAGCAGTTCTTC. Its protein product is CASSNTGGYNEQFF.

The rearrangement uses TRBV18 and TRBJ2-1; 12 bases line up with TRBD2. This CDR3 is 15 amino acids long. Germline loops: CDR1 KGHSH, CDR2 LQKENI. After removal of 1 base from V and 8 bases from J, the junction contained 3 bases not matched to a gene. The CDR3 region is CASSPRLAGEDEQFF. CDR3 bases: TGTGCCAGCTCACCACGACTAGCGGGAGAGGATGAGCAGTTCTTC.

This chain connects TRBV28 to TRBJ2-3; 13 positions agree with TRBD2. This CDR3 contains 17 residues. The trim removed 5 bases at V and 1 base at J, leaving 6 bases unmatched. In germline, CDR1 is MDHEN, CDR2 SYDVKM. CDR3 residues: CASSRTSGRSGTDTQYF. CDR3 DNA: TGTGCCAGCAGTAGGACTAGCGGGAGATCTGGCACAGATACGCAGTATTTT.

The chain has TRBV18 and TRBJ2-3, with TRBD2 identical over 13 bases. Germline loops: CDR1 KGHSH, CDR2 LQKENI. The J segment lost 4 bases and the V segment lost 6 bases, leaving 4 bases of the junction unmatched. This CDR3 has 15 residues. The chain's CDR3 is CASSPTSGGSDTQYF. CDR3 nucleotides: TGTGCCAGCTCCCCGACTAGCGGGGGGTCAGATACGCAGTATTTT.

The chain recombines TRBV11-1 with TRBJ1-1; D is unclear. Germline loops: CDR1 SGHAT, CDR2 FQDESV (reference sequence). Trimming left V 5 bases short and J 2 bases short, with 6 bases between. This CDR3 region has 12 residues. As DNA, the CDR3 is TGTGCCAGCAGCCGTCGTAACACTGAAGCTTTCTTT. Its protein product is CASSRRNTEAFF.

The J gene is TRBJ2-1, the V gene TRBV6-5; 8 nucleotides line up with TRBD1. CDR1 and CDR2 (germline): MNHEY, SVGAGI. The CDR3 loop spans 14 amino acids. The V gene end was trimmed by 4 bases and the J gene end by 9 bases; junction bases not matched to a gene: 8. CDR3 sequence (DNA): TGTGCCAGCAGTTCTTTCAGGGGGCGCACTGAGCAGTTCTTC. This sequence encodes CASSSFRGRTEQFF.

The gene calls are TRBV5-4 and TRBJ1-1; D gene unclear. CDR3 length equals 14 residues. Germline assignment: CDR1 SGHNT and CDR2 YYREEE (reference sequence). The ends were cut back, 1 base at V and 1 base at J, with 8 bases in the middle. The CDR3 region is CASSLTVTNTEAFF. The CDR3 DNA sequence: TGTGCCAGCAGCTTGACGGTCACGAACACTGAAGCTTTCTTT.

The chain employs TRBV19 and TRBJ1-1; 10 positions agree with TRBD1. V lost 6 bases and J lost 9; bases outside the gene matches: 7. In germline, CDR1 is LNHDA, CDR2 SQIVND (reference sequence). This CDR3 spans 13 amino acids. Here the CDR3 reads CASSPDRGGKAFF. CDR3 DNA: TGTGCCAGTAGCCCGGACAGGGGGGGAAAAGCTTTCTTT.

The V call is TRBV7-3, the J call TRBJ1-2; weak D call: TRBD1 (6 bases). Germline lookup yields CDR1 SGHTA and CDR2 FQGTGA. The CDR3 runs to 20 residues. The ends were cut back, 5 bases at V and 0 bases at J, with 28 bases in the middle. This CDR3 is CASSIKVVGAVGLANYGYTF. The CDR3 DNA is TGTGCCAGCAGCATCAAAGTTGTGGGGGCGGTGGGGCTCGCTAACTATGGCTACACCTTC. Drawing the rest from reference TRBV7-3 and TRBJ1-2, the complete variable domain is GAGVSQTPSNKVTEKGKYVELRCDPISGHTALYWYRQSLGQGPEFLIYFQGTGAADDSGLPNDRFFAVRPEGSVSTLKIQRTERGDSAVYLCASSIKVVGAVGLANYGYTFGSGTRLTVV.

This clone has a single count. The CDR3 coding sequence is TGTGCCAGCAGAGGCAATCTAGCGGTGCCCTACAATGAGCAGTTCTTC. Protein: CASRGNLAVPYNEQFF. The chain recombines TRBV2 with TRBJ2-1; 7 nucleotides agree with TRBD2. Losses at the gene ends were 6 bases for V and 2 bases for J; bases not matched to a gene: 10. The CDR3 loop spans 16 amino acids. CDR1 is SNHLY and CDR2 is FYNNEI in the germline V gene.

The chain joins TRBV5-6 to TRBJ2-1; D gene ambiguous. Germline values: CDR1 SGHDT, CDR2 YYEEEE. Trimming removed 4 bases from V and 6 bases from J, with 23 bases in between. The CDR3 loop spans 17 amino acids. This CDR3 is CASSPEGFATLPNEQFF. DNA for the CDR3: TGTGCCAGCAGCCCGGAAGGTTTCGCGACACTTCCCAATGAGCAGTTCTTC.

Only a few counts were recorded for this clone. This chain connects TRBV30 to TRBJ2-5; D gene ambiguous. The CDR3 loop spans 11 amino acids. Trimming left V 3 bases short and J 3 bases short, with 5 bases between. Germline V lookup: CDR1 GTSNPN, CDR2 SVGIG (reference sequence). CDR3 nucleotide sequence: TGTGCCTGGAGGCGAGAAGAGACCCAGTACTTC. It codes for CAWRREETQYF.

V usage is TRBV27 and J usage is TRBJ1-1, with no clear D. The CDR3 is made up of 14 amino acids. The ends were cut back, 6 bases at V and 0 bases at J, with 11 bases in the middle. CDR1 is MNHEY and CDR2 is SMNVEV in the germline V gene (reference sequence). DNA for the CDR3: TGTGCCAGCAGGAAGGCGGGGATGAACACTGAAGCTTTCTTT. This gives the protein CASRKAGMNTEAFF.

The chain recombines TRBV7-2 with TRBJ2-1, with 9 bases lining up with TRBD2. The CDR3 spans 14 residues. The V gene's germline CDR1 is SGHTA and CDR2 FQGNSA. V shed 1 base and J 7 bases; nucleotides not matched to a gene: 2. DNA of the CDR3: TGTGCCAGCAGCTTAGGACTAGCGGTAAATGAGCAGTTCTTC. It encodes CASSLGLAVNEQFF.

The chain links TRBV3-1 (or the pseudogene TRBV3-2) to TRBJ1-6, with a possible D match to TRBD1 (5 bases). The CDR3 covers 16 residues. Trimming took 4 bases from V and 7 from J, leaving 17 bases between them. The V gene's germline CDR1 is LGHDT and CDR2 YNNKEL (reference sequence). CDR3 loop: CASSRRQQSGNSPLHF. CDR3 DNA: TGTGCCAGCAGCCGTCGACAGCAATCCGGGAATTCACCCCTCCACTTT.

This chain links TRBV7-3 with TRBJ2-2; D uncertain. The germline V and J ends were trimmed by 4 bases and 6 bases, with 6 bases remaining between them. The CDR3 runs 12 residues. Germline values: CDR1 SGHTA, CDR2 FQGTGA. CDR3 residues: CASSWQAGELFF. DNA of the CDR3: TGTGCCAGCAGCTGGCAGGCCGGGGAGCTGTTTTTT.

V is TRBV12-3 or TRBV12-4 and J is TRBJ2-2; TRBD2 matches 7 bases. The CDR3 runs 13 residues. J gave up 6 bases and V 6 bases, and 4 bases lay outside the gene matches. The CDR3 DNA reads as TGTGCCAGCAGACGGGGGGTCTCCGGGGAGCTGTTTTTT. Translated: CASRRGVSGELFF.

CDR3 in DNA: TGCGCCAGCAGCTTGGAGTCCCCGAGTCTCACCGGGGAGCTGTTTTTT. Encoded protein: CASSLESPSLTGELFF. V usage is TRBV5-1 and J usage is TRBJ2-2; D not resolved. Germline CDR1 is SGHRS and CDR2 is YFSETQ. The V end lost 0 bases, the J end lost 4 bases, and 13 bases lay between the germline ends. This CDR3 is 16 amino acids long.

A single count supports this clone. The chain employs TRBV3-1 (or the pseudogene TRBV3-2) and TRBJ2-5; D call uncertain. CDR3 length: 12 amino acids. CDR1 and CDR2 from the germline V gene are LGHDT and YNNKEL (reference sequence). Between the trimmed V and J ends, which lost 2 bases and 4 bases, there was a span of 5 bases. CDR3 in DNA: TGTGCCAGCAGCCAACTGAGAGAGACCCAGTACTTC. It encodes CASSQLRETQYF.

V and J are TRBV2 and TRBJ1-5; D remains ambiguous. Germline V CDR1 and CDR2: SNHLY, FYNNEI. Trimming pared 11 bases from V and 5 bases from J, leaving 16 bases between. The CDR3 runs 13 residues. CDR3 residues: CASSGQTYQPQHF. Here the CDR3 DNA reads TGTGCCTCCAGCGGGCAGACCTATCAGCCCCAGCATTTT. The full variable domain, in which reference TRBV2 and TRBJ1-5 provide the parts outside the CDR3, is EPEVTQTPSHQVTQMGQEVILRCVPISNHLYFYWYRQILGQKVEFLVSFYNNEISEKSEIFDDQFSVERPDGSNFTLKIRSTKLEDSAMYFCASSGQTYQPQHFGDGTRLSIL.

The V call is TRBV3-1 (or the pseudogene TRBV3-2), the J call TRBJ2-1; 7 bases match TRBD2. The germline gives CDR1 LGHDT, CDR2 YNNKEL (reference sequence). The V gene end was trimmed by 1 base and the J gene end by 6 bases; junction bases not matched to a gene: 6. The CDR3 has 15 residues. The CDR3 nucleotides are TGTGCCAGCAGCCAAGTAATTGGGGGGGGCAATGAGCAGTTCTTC. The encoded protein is CASSQVIGGGNEQFF.

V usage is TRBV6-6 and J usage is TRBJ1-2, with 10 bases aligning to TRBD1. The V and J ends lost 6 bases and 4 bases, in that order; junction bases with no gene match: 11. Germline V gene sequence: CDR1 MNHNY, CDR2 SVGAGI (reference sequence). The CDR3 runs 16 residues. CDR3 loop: CASRPGTGVRGYGYTF. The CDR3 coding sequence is TGTGCCAGCAGACCCGGGACAGGGGTCAGGGGCTATGGCTACACCTTC.

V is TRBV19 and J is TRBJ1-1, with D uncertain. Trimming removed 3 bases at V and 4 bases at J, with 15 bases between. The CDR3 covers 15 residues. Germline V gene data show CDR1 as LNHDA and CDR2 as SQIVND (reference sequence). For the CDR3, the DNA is TGTGCCAGTAGTATCTTCTCCCGTGGGCTCACTGAAGCTTTCTTT. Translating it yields CASSIFSRGLTEAFF. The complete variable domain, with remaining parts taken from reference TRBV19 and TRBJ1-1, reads DGGITQSPKYLFRKEGQNVTLSCEQNLNHDAMYWYRQDPGQGLRLIYYSQIVNDFQKGDIAEGYSVSREKKESFPLTVTSAQKNPTAFYLCASSIFSRGLTEAFFGQGTRLTVV.

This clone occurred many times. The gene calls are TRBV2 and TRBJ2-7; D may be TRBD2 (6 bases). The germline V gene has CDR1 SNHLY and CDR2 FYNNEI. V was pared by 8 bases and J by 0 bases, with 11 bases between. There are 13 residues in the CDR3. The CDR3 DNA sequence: TGTGCCAGCGGGGGGACGGGCTCCTACGAGCAGTACTTC. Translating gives CASGGTGSYEQYF.

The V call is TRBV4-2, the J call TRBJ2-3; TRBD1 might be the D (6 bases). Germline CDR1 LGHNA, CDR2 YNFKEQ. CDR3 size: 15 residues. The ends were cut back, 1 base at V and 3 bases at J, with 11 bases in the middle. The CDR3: CASSQAGTTTDTQYF. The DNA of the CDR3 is TGTGCCAGCAGCCAAGCCGGGACAACAACAGATACGCAGTATTTT.

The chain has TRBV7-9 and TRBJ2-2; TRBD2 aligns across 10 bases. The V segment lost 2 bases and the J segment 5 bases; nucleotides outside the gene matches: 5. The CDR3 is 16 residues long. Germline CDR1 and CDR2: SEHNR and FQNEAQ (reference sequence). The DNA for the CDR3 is TGTGCCAGCAGCTTACCCGAACTAGCGGGGACCGGGGAGCTGTTTTTT. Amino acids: CASSLPELAGTGELFF.

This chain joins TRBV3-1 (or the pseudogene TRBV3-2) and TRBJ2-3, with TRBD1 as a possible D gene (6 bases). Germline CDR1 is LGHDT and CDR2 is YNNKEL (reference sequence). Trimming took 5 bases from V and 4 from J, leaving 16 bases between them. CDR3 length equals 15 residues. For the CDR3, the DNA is TGTGCCAGCAGCTTACGCCCTACAGGGCCAGATACGCAGTATTTT. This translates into CASSLRPTGPDTQYF.

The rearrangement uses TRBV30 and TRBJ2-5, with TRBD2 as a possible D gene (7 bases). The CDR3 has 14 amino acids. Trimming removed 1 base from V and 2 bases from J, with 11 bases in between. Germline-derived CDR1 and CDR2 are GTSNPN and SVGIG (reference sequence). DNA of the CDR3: TGTGCCTGGAGTGGGGGAGGGGGGCAAGAGACCCAGTACTTC. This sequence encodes CAWSGGGGQETQYF.

The CDR3 DNA follows: TGTGCCAGCAGCCCAGGGGGCGGTTGGACTGAAGCTTTCTTT. Encoded protein: CASSPGGGWTEAFF. J is TRBJ1-1 and V is TRBV6-5; 8 bases align to TRBD1. The CDR3 contains 14 residues. The germline V gene encodes CDR1 MNHEY and CDR2 SVGAGI. V dropped 6 bases and J dropped 5; count of bases not matched to a gene: 8.

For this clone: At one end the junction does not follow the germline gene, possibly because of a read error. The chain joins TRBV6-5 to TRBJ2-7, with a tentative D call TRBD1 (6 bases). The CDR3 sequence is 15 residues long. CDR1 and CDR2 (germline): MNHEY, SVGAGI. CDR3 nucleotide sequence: TGTGCCAGCAGTCACTCCTTCGGACAGAGGAGCGAGCAGTACTTC. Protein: CASSHSFGQRSEQYF.